This section outlines one T cell receptor beta chain sequence together with its context. The entry originates in a study of PD-L1 blockade in urothelial cancer. Overall study: Prior exposure to chemotherapy in patients amounted to 0 to 3 regimens received.

This sample's time point: pretreatment peripheral blood. Between 1 and 8 samples, pretreatment and on-treatment, were given by each patient. Synthetically made TCR analog templates were put into each PCR as spikes. The method was immunoSEQ multiplex PCR; TCRdb's version includes in-frame clones alone and lacks a portion of them. The sample has about 52,000 clones; more than 80% are singletons. Sample: PBMCs, taken around atezolizumab (anti-PD-L1) treatment. The receptor was derived from a man aged 45 to 65 with urothelial cancer.

Here the CDR3 DNA reads TGTGCCAGCAGATCCCCCGGGGTGGTAGGCCTGAACACTGAAGCTTTCTTT. This translates into CASRSPGVVGLNTEAFF. The chain has TRBV2 and TRBJ1-1; no clear D gene. Germline assignment: CDR1 SNHLY and CDR2 FYNNEI. V lost 6 bases, J lost 0 bases, and 20 bases lay in between. The CDR3 spans 17 residues.